There are many counts of the clone carrying this TCR beta chain. What it binds is unknown. The sample is drawn from a study of glioma-infiltrating T cells. Study findings and constraints: Gliomas, especially low-grade, showed above-expected tissue-blood divergence; non-neoplastic patients showed below. Only very few CDR3 sequences appeared in both tissue and blood.

TCR alpha and beta CDR3 regions were amplified from RNA using iRepertoire nested multiplex PCR. One-step reverse transcription and amplification started from about 100-400 ng of tissue mRNA or PBMC total RNA. A single record per CDR3 protein comes from TCRdb applying MiXCR to the multiplex PCR reads. The sample lists roughly 120,000 distinct CDR3 sequences, 25% to 30% seen once, with roughly 37% in the top ten. The sequence was obtained from a human donor with low-grade glioma or glioblastoma, undergoing nonglioma brain surgery, or in good health (not recorded which). Sequenced: glioma tissue, nonneoplastic brain tissue, or PBMCs (not recorded which).

The CDR3 nucleotides read TGTGCCAGCAGCTCCCCGGGACTGCACTACAATGAGCAGTTCTTC. This translates into CASSSPGLHYNEQFF. The chain recombines TRBV2 with TRBJ2-1; D is possibly TRBD2 (6 bases). The V gene's germline CDR1 is SNHLY and CDR2 FYNNEI. This CDR3 has 15 residues. V shed 6 bases and J shed 3 bases, with 15 bases lying between them.